This TCR beta chain was retrieved from a study of shared clonotypes between healthy human individuals. Study-wide points: With few donors, the genetic and exposure-history diversity represented was limited. Non-shared clonotypes had lower generation probabilities than those shared by all four donors. When naive CD4 clonotypes were compared across a few donors, approximately 5% were shared.

CDR1 is SGHRS and CDR2 is YFSETQ in the germline V gene. This CDR3 spans 13 amino acids. V dropped 3 bases and J dropped 9; count of bases not matched to a gene: 8. The repertoire was sequenced with immunoSEQ multiplex PCR; TCRdb's copy has only in-frame clones and lacks some. Here the sample spans 2.3 million or so clones, about 92% being singletons. In regard to this clone: Antigen specificity is unknown.

This clonotype was obtained from a man between 18 and 35 years old in good health. Some clones in this sample may be carry-over from other donors' samples. This sequence joins TRBV5-1 and TRBJ2-7; 8 nucleotides align to TRBD1. The sample consisted of naive CD4+ T cells from PBMCs. Indicated subset: CD45RA+ positively selected. The CDR3, as DNA: TGCGCCAGCAGCTATGGACAGGGTATCGGGCAGTACTTC. Protein: CASSYGQGIGQYF.